In this sample, the clone carrying this T cell receptor beta chain turned up a few times. The entry originates in a study of control samples from healthy donors and cancer patients. TCRdb's copy holds only in-frame clones and misses some; the assay was immunoSEQ multiplex PCR. The sample has 70,000 or so clones; roughly 91% are singletons. The clonotype comes from a man in his 60s with lung cancer. The sequenced material came from PBMCs.

The CDR3 loop reads CASSLIRGTQHF. The CDR3 DNA follows: TGTGCCAGCAGCTTAATTCGGGGGACCCAGCATTTT. The gene calls are TRBV7-9 and TRBJ1-5; possible D gene TRBD1, 5 bases. Germline values: CDR1 SEHNR, CDR2 FQNEAQ (reference sequence). The CDR3 contains 12 residues. The V and J ends lost 2 bases and 11 bases respectively, with 10 bases between them.